This T cell receptor beta chain comes out of a study of blood T cell repertoires in COVID-19. Whole-study context: COVID-19 samples from acute and convalescent phases originated in the United States, Italy and Spain.

The CDR3 loop spans 16 amino acids. Germline-derived CDR1 and CDR2 are LGHNA and YSLEER. Germline trimming cut 4 bases from V and 7 bases from J; bases unmatched to any gene: 12. Original methodology: It was from reference gene primer amplification that nucleated cell counts were estimated. Using immunoSEQ multiplex PCR, the repertoire was profiled, and TCRdb retains in-frame clones only, with some absent. Clone size and the V and J calls come from that table; the DNA yielded D and trimming. The sample has about 200,000 clones; around 83% are singletons. The origin of this receptor is a woman older than 75 with acute or convalescent COVID-19. This chain joins TRBV4-3 and TRBJ1-4; TRBD1 agrees at 7 bases. The sample consisted of peripheral blood. CDR3 amino acids: CASSPMGWTGGEKLFF. CDR3 nucleotides: TGCGCCAGCAGCCCCATGGGATGGACAGGCGGTGAAAAACTGTTTTTT.